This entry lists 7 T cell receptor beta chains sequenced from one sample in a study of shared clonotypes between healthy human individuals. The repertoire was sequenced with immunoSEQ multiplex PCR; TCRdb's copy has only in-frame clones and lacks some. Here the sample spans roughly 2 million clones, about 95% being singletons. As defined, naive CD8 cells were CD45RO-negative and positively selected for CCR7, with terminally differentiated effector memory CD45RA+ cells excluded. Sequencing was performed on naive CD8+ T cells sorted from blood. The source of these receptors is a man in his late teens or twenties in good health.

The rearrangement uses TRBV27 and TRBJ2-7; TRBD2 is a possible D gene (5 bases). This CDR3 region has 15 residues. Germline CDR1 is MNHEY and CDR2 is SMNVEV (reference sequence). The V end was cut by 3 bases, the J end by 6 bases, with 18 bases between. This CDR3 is CASSLGNEGETEQYF. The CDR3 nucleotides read TGTGCCAGCAGTTTGGGAAATGAGGGAGAAACCGAGCAGTACTTC.

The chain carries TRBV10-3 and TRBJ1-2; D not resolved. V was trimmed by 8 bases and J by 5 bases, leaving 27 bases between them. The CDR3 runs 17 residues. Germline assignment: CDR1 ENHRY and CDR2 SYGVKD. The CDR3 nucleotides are TGTGCCATCTCCTCATTAGGGAGTACAGAAACTTTATATGGCTACACCTTC. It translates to CAISSLGSTETLYGYTF.

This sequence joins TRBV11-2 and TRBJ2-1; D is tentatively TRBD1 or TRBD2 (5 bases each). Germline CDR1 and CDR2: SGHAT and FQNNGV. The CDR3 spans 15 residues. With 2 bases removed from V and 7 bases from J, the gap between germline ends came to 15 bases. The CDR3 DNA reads TGTGCCAGCAGCTTAATGGGGCTAGCTAGGAATGAGCAGTTCTTC. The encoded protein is CASSLMGLARNEQFF.

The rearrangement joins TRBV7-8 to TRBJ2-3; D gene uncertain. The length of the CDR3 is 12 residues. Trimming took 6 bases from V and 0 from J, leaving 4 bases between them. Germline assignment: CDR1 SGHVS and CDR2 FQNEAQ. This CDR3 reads CASRGSTDTQYF. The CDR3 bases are TGTGCCAGCAGGGGAAGCACAGATACGCAGTATTTT. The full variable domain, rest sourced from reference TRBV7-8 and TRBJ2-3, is GAGVSQSPRYKVAKRGQDVALRCDPISGHVSLFWYQQALGQGPEFLTYFQNEAQLDKSGLPSDRFFAERPEGSVSTLKIQRTQQEDSAVYLCASRGSTDTQYFGPGTRLTVL.

The chain's CDR3 is CASSLGLAGDEQYF. Here the CDR3 DNA reads TGTGCCAGCAGCTTGGGACTAGCGGGAGACGAGCAGTACTTC. The chain uses TRBV5-5 and TRBJ2-7; 12 bases match TRBD2. The V and J ends lost 0 bases and 5 bases, in that order; junction bases with no gene match: 0. Germline CDR1 SGHKS, CDR2 YYEKEE (reference sequence). The CDR3 covers 14 residues.

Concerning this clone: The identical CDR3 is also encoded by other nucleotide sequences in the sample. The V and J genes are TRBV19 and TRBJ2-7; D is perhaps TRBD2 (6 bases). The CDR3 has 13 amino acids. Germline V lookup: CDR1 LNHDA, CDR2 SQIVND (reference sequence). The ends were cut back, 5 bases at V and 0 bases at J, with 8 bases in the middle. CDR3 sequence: CASSPGSSYEQYF. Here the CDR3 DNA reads TGTGCCAGTAGTCCCGGGAGCTCCTACGAGCAGTACTTC.

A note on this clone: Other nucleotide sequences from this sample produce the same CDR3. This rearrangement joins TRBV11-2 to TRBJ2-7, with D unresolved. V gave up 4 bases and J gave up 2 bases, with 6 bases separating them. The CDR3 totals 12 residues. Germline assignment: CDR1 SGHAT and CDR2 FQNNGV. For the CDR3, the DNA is TGTGCCAGCAGCTCTACCCCCTACGAGCAGTACTTC. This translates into CASSSTPYEQYF. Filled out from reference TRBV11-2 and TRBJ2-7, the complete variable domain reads EAGVAQSPRYKIIEKRQSVAFWCNPISGHATLYWYQQILGQGPKLLIQFQNNGVVDDSQLPKDRFSAERLKGVDSTLKIQPAKLEDSAVYLCASSSTPYEQYFGPGTRLTVT.